This TCR beta chain was profiled in a study of shared clonotypes between healthy human individuals. Germline V gene data show CDR1 as SGHDN and CDR2 as FVKESK. This CDR3 has 15 amino acids. V was pared by 4 bases and J by 8 bases, with 18 bases between. Generated by immunoSEQ multiplex PCR, the TCRdb table keeps only in-frame clones and is missing some. The data show more than 2 million clones, with 85% to 95% seen just once and under 0.15% held by the top ten. The sequence came from a man aged 18 to 29 in good health. The chain combines TRBV14 with TRBJ2-1; tentative D call: TRBD2 (6 bases). Material for sequencing was naive CD4+ T cells sorted from blood. Subset noted: CD45RA+ positively selected. The CDR3, as DNA: TGTGCCAGCAGCCGCCAGGCCGGGACTCTCGATGAGCAGTTCTTC. It specifies CASSRQAGTLDEQFF.